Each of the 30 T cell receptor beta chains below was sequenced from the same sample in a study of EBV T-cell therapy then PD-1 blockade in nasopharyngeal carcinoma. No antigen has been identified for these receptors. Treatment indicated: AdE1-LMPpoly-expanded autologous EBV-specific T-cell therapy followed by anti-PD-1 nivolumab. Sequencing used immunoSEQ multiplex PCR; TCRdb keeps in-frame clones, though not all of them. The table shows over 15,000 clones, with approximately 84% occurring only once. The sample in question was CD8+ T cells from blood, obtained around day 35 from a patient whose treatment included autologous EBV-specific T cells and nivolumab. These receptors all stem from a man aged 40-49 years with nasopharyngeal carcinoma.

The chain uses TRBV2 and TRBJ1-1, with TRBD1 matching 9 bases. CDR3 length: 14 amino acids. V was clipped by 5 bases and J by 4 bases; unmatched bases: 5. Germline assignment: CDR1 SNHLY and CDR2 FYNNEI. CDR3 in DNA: TGTGCCAGCAGTCTACAGGGGGCCGGCACTGAAGCTTTCTTT. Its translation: CASSLQGAGTEAFF.

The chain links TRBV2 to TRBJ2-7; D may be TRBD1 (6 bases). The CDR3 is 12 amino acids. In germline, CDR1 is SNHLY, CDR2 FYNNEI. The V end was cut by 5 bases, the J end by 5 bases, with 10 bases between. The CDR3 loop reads CASSYRTDEQYF. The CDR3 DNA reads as TGTGCCAGCAGTTACCGGACAGACGAGCAGTACTTC.

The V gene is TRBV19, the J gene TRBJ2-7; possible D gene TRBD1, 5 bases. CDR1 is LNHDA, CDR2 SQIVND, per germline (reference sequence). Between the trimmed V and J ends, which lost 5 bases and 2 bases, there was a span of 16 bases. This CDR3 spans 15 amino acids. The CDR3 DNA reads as TGTGCCAGTAGTCCAGGGTCCCCCCGGACCTACGAGCAGTACTTC. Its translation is CASSPGSPRTYEQYF.

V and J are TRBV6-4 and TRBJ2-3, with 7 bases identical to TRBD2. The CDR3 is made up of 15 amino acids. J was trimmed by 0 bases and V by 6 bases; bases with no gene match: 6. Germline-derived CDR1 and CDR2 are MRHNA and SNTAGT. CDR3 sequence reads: CASSAGLESTDTQYF. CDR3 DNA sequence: TGTGCCAGCAGCGCCGGACTAGAAAGCACAGATACGCAGTATTTT.

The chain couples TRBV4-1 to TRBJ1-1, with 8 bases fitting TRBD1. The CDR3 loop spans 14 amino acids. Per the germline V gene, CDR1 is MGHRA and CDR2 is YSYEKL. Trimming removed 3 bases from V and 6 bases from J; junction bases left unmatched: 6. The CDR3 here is CASSQFRDRPEAFF. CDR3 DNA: TGCGCCAGCAGCCAGTTCCGGGACAGGCCTGAAGCTTTCTTT.

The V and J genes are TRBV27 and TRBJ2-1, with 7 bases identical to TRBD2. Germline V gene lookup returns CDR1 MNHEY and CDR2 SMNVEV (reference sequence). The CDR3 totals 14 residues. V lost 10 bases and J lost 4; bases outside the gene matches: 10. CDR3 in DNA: TGTGCCACCCGACCGGGCGGGGGATACAATGAGCAGTTCTTC. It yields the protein CATRPGGGYNEQFF.

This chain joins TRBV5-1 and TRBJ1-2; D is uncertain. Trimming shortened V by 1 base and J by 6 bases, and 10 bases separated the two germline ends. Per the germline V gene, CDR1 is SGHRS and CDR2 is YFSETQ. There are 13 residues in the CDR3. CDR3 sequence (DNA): TGCGCCAGCAGCTTGTGGCCGCGCGATGGCTACACCTTC. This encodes CASSLWPRDGYTF. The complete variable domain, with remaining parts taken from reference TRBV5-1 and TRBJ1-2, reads KAGVTQTPRYLIKTRGQQVTLSCSPISGHRSVSWYQQTPGQGLQFLFEYFSETQRNKGNFPGRFSGRQFSNSRSEMNVSTLELGDSALYLCASSLWPRDGYTFGSGTRLTVV.

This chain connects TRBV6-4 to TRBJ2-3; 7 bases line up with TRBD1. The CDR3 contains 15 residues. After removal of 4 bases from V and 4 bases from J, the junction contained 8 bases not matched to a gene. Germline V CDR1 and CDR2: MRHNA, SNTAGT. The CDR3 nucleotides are TGTGCCAGCAGTGCCACAGGGGAAGCAGCAGATACGCAGTATTTT. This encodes CASSATGEAADTQYF.

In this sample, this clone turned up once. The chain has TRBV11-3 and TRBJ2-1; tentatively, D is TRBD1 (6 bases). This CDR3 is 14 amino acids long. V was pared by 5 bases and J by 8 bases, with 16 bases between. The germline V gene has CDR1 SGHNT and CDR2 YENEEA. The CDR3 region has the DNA TGTGCCAGCAGCGAATATCCGGGACACCATGAGCAGTTCTTC. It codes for CASSEYPGHHEQFF.

Here the CDR3 reads CASSWGQGPNEKLFF. DNA of the CDR3: TGTGCCAGCAGTTGGGGACAGGGACCTAATGAAAAACTGTTTTTT. V gene TRBV27 combines with J gene TRBJ1-4; 9 bases are shared with TRBD1. V lost 4 bases and J lost 3; bases outside the gene matches: 3. Germline V lookup: CDR1 MNHEY, CDR2 SMNVEV (reference sequence). This CDR3 spans 15 amino acids.

CDR3 sequence reads: CASSQGFNEQFF. CDR3 DNA sequence: TGTGCCAGCAGTCAGGGATTCAATGAGCAGTTCTTC. The chain recombines TRBV27 with TRBJ2-1; D is possibly TRBD1 (5 bases). Germline V lookup: CDR1 MNHEY, CDR2 SMNVEV (reference sequence). V was trimmed by 5 bases and J by 6 bases, leaving 8 bases between them. The CDR3 runs to 12 residues.

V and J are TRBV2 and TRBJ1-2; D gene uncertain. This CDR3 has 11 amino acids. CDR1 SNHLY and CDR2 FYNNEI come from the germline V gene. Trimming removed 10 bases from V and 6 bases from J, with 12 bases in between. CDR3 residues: CAIAAADGYTF. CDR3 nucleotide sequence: TGTGCCATCGCGGCCGCTGATGGCTACACCTTC.

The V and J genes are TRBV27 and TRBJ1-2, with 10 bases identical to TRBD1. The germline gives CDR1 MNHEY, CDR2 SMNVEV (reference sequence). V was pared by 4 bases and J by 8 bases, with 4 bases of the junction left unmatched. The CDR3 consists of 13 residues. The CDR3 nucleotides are TGTGCCAGCAGTTCTGGACAGGGGGGAGGCTACACCTTC. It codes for CASSSGQGGGYTF.

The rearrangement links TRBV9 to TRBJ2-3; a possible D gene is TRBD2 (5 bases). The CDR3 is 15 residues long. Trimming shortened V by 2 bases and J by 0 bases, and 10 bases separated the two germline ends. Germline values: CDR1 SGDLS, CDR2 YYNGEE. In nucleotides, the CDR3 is TGTGCCAGCAGCGTCCGGACTTCGAGCACAGATACGCAGTATTTT. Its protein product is CASSVRTSSTDTQYF.

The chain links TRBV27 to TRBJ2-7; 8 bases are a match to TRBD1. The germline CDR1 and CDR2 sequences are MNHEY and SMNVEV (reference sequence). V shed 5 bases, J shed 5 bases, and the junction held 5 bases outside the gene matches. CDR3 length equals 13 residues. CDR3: CASSRDRGHEQYF. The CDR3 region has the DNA TGTGCCAGCAGTCGAGACAGGGGTCACGAGCAGTACTTC.

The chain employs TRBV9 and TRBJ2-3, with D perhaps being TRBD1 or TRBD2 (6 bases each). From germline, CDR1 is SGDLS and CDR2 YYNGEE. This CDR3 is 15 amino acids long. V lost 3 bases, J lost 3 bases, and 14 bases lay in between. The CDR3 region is CASSAPVGGTDTQYF. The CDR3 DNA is TGTGCCAGCAGCGCCCCTGTAGGGGGGACAGATACGCAGTATTTT.

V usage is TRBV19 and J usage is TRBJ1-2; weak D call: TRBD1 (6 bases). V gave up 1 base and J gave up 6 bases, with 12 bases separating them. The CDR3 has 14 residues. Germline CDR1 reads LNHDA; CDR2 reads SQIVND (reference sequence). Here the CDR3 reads CASSIVNRVDGYTF. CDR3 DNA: TGTGCCAGTAGTATAGTAAACAGGGTGGATGGCTACACCTTC.

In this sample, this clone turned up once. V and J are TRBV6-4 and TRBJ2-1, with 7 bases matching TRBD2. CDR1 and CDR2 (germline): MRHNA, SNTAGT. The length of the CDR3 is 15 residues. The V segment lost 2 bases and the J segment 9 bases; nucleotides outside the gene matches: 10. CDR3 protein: CASSDTPSGPREQFF. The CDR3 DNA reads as TGTGCCAGCAGTGACACCCCTAGCGGACCCCGTGAGCAGTTCTTC.

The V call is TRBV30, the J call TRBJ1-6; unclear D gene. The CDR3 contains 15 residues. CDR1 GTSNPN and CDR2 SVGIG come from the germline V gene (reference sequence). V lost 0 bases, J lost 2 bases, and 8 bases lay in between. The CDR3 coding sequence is TGTGCCTGGAGTGTCGGGGTGGCCTATAATTCACCCCTCCACTTT. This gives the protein CAWSVGVAYNSPLHF.

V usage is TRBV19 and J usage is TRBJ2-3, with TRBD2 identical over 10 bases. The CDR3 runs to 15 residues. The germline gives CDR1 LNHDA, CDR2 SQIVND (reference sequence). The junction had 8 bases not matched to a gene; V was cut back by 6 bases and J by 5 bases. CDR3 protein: CASSEKRGGQDTQYF. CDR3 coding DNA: TGTGCCAGTAGCGAAAAGCGGGGGGGCCAAGATACGCAGTATTTT.

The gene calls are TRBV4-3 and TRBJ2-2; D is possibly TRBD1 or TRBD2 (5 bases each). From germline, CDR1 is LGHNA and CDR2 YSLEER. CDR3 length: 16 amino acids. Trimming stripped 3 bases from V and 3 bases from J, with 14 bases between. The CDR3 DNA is TGCGCCAGCAGCCAGACCGGGACCGGGGACACCGGGGAGCTGTTTTTT. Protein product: CASSQTGTGDTGELFF.

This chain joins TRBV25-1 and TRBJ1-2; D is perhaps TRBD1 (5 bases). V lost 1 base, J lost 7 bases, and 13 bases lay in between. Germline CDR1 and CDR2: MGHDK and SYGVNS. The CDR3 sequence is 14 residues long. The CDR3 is CASSESGGRFGYTF. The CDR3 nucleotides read TGTGCCAGCAGTGAATCTGGGGGAAGGTTTGGCTACACCTTC.

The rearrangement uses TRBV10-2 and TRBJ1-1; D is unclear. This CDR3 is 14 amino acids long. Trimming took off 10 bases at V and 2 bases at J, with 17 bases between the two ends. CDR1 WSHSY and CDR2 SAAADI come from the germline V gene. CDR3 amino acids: CATSLNRDNTEAFF. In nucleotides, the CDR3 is TGCGCCACTTCCCTGAACAGAGATAACACTGAAGCTTTCTTT.

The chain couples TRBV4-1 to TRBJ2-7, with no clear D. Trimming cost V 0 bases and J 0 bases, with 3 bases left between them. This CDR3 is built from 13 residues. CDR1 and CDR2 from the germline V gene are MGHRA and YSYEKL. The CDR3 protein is CASSQESSYEQYF. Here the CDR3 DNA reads TGCGCCAGCAGCCAAGAAAGCTCCTACGAGCAGTACTTC.

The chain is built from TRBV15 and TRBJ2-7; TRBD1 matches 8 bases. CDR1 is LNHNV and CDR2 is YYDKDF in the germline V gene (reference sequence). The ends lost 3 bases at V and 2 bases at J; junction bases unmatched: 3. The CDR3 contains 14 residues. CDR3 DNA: TGTGCCACCAGCAGGGGACAGGTCCCCTACGAGCAGTACTTC. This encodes CATSRGQVPYEQYF.

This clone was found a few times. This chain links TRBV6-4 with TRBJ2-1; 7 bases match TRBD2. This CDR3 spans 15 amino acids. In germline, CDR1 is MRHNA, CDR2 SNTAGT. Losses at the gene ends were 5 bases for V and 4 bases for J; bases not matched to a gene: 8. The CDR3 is CASSPGSGEYNEQFF. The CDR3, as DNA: TGTGCCAGCAGTCCGGGGAGCGGGGAGTACAATGAGCAGTTCTTC.

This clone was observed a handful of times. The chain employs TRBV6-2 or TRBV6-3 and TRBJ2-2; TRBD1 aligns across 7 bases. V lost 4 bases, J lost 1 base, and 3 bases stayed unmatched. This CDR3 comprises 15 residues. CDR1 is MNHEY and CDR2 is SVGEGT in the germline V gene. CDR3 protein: CASSSGTENTGELFF. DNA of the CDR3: TGTGCCAGCAGTTCCGGGACAGAGAACACCGGGGAGCTGTTTTTT.

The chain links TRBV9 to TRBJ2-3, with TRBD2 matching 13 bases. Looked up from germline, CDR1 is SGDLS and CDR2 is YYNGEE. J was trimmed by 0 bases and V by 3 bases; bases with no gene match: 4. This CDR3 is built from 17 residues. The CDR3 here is CASSGTSGGRSTDTQYF. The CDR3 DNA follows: TGTGCCAGCAGCGGGACTAGCGGGGGCCGGAGCACAGATACGCAGTATTTT.

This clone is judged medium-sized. CDR3 sequence: CASRRQIFNSPLHF. CDR3 nucleotide sequence: TGTGCCAGCAGAAGACAGATCTTCAATTCACCCCTCCACTTT. The V gene is TRBV28, the J gene TRBJ1-6; tentative D call: TRBD1 (5 bases). The CDR3 covers 14 residues. With 6 bases removed from V and 7 bases from J, the gap between germline ends came to 13 bases. The germline gives CDR1 MDHEN, CDR2 SYDVKM.

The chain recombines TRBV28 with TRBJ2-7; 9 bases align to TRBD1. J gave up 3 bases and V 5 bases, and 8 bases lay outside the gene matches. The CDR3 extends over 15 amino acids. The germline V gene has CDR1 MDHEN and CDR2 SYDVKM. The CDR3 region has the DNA TGTGCCAGCAGTCCTTACGGGGGACAGGGCTACGAGCAGTACTTC. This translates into CASSPYGGQGYEQYF.